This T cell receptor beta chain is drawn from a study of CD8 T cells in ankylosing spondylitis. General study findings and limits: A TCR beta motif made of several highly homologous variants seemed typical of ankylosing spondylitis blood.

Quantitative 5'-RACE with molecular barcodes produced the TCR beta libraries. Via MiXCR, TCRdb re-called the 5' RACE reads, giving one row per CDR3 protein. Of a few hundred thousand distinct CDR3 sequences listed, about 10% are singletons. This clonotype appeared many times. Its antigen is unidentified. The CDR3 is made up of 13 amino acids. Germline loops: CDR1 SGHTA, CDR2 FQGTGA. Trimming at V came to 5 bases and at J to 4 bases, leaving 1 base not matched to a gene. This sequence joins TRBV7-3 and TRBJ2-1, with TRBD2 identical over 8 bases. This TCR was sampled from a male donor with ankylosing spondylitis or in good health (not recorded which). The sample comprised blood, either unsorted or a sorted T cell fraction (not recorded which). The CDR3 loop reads CASSRGGYNEQFF. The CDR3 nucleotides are TGTGCCAGCAGCCGGGGGGGATACAATGAGCAGTTCTTC.